This T cell receptor (beta chain) was identified during a study of blood T cell repertoires in COVID-19. Whole-study context: Sites across the United States, Italy and Spain contributed samples from acute and convalescent COVID-19. Nucleic acid was either cDNA or gDNA, and it came from T cells, B-cell-depleted T cells, or PBMCs.

Germline values: CDR1 MDHEN, CDR2 SYDVKM. The V and J ends lost 9 bases and 5 bases, in that order; junction bases with no gene match: 10. The CDR3 is 14 residues long. Per the study methods: Nucleated cell counts were estimated from reference gene primer amplification. This table comes from immunoSEQ multiplex PCR, and its TCRdb copy is limited to in-frame clones, with some not included. Clonal size and the V and J genes are those of that table, whereas D and trimming came from the DNA. The profile shows about 190,000 clones, around four fifths of them singletons. Source material: peripheral blood. The TCR comes from a man aged 50-59 years with active or convalescent COVID-19. J is TRBJ2-1 and V is TRBV28; 7 nucleotides line up with TRBD1. CDR3 sequence (DNA): TGTGCCAGTCAATCCGGGACAGCCGACAATGAGCAGTTCTTC. As protein: CASQSGTADNEQFF.